A selection of T cell receptor beta chains follows, all from one sample in a study of T cell repertoires in cytomegalovirus infection. From the reads, TCRdb called clonotypes with MiXCR, one entry per CDR3 protein. This sample yields more than 500,000 distinct CDR3 sequences, of which approximately 15% are seen a single time; 24% belongs to the top ten. Sequences were obtained from CD8+ T cells from PBMCs. Every receptor here comes from a human donor in good health (CMV status not recorded). Some clones in this sample may be carry-over from other donors' samples. The CDR3 runs from the conserved cysteine through the conserved F or W. A D gene is named only where the DNA matches it firmly. Some rows mark clone size as missing; the rest say once, few, many or name a class of expanded clone.

abundance: many; d_gene: -; j_gene: TRBJ2-2; v_gene: TRBV7-8; CDR3aa: CASSLGGRRNTGELFF; CDR3nt: TGTGCCAGCAGCTTAGGAGGGCGGAGGAACACCGGGGAGCTGTTTTTT
abundance: many; d_gene: -; j_gene: TRBJ2-1; v_gene: TRBV7-6; CDR3aa: CASSSYSYNEQFF; CDR3nt: TGTGCCAGCAGCTCCTACTCCTACAATGAGCAGTTCTTC
abundance: few; d_gene: TRBD2; j_gene: TRBJ2-1; v_gene: TRBV25-1; CDR3aa: CASSDAGGDNEQFF; CDR3nt: TGTGCCAGCAGTGACGCGGGGGGGGACAATGAGCAGTTCTTC
abundance: -; d_gene: TRBD2; j_gene: TRBJ2-5; v_gene: TRBV5-5; CDR3aa: CASSLERRASGAGYQETQYF; CDR3nt: TGTGCCAGCAGCTTGGAAAGGAGGGCTAGCGGGGCTGGGTACCAAGAGACCCAGTACTTC
abundance: few; d_gene: -; j_gene: TRBJ1-2; v_gene: TRBV10-3; CDR3aa: CAIPGQWDRDGYTF; CDR3nt: TGTGCCATCCCGGGGCAGTGGGATCGGGATGGCTACACCTTC
abundance: few; d_gene: -; j_gene: TRBJ2-5; v_gene: TRBV5-5; CDR3aa: CASSFMGRVGETQYF; CDR3nt: TGTGCCAGCAGCTTCATGGGGCGGGTAGGAGAGACCCAGTACTTC
abundance: few; d_gene: -; j_gene: TRBJ2-1; v_gene: TRBV9; CDR3aa: CASSVAVRDEQFF; CDR3nt: TGTGCCAGCAGCGTAGCGGTTCGGGATGAGCAGTTCTTC
abundance: few; d_gene: -; j_gene: TRBJ2-1; v_gene: TRBV12-3/TRBV12-4; CDR3aa: CASSSSVPGHSEQFF; CDR3nt: TGTGCCAGCAGTTCCTCAGTCCCGGGACACAGTGAGCAGTTCTTC
abundance: few; d_gene: -; j_gene: TRBJ2-1; v_gene: TRBV20-1; CDR3aa: CSARDNLNSYNEQFF; CDR3nt: TGCAGTGCTAGAGATAACCTCAACTCCTACAATGAGCAGTTCTTC
abundance: many; d_gene: TRBD1; j_gene: TRBJ2-3; v_gene: TRBV27; CDR3aa: CASSPYRTGLGTDTQYF; CDR3nt: TGTGCCAGCAGTCCCTACCGGACAGGTCTCGGCACAGATACGCAGTATTTT
abundance: many; d_gene: TRBD1; j_gene: TRBJ1-1; v_gene: TRBV7-2; CDR3aa: CASNPQTGDLYTEAFF; CDR3nt: TGTGCCAGCAACCCTCAGACAGGGGATTTGTACACTGAAGCTTTCTTT
abundance: many; d_gene: TRBD1; j_gene: TRBJ1-5; v_gene: TRBV4-1; CDR3aa: CASSLNSGGQPQHF; CDR3nt: TGCGCCAGCAGCCTTAACTCAGGGGGTCAGCCCCAGCATTTT
abundance: many; d_gene: TRBD1; j_gene: TRBJ1-1; v_gene: TRBV6-6; CDR3aa: CASSYPQGDNTEAFF; CDR3nt: TGTGCCAGCAGTTACCCGCAGGGGGATAACACTGAAGCTTTCTTT
abundance: -; d_gene: -; j_gene: TRBJ1-5; v_gene: TRBV14; CDR3aa: CASSQGARQPQHF; CDR3nt: TGTGCCAGCAGCCAAGGGGCCCGTCAGCCCCAGCATTTT
abundance: few; d_gene: -; j_gene: TRBJ1-1; v_gene: TRBV19; CDR3aa: CASIEPPEAFF; CDR3nt: TGTGCCAGTATTGAACCTCCTGAAGCTTTCTTT
abundance: -; d_gene: -; j_gene: TRBJ2-1; v_gene: TRBV12-3/TRBV12-4; CDR3aa: CASETGGGNEQFF; CDR3nt: TGTGCCAGTGAGACAGGAGGGGGCAATGAGCAGTTCTTC
abundance: many; d_gene: -; j_gene: TRBJ1-5; v_gene: TRBV12-3/TRBV12-4; CDR3aa: CASRRSGGYQPQHF; CDR3nt: TGTGCCAGCAGGAGATCGGGGGGCTATCAGCCCCAGCATTTT
abundance: many; d_gene: TRBD1; j_gene: TRBJ1-1; v_gene: TRBV7-8; CDR3aa: CASSTKFPGQGNTEAFF; CDR3nt: TGTGCCAGCAGCACCAAGTTTCCGGGACAGGGAAACACTGAAGCTTTCTTT
abundance: -; d_gene: -; j_gene: TRBJ2-5; v_gene: TRBV4-1; CDR3aa: CASSQGPLEGTQYF; CDR3nt: TGCGCCAGCAGCCAAGGACCCCTCGAGGGGACCCAGTACTTC
abundance: -; d_gene: -; j_gene: TRBJ1-4; v_gene: TRBV12-3/TRBV12-4; CDR3aa: CASSPVPPPEKLFF; CDR3nt: TGTGCCAGCAGTCCCGTTCCCCCCCCTGAAAAACTGTTTTTT
abundance: many; d_gene: TRBD1; j_gene: TRBJ2-1; v_gene: TRBV7-3; CDR3aa: CASSGGQGYNEQFF; CDR3nt: TGTGCCAGCAGTGGGGGACAGGGGTACAATGAGCAGTTCTTC
abundance: -; d_gene: -; j_gene: TRBJ2-2; v_gene: TRBV12-3/TRBV12-4; CDR3aa: CASSGRSPGELFF; CDR3nt: TGTGCCAGCAGCGGACGTTCCCCCGGGGAGCTGTTTTTT
abundance: few; d_gene: -; j_gene: TRBJ2-1; v_gene: TRBV27; CDR3aa: CASSPLYFSYNEQFF; CDR3nt: TGTGCCAGCAGTCCGTTATACTTCTCCTACAATGAGCAGTTCTTC
abundance: -; d_gene: TRBD2; j_gene: TRBJ2-3; v_gene: TRBV14; CDR3aa: CASSQLAGGPLRTDTQYF; CDR3nt: TGTGCCAGCAGCCAGCTAGCGGGGGGACCCCTACGCACAGATACGCAGTATTTT
abundance: many; d_gene: -; j_gene: TRBJ2-1; v_gene: TRBV7-9; CDR3aa: CASSEPRAGLTESNEQFF; CDR3nt: TGTGCCAGCAGCGAACCCCGGGCGGGACTGACCGAATCAAATGAGCAGTTCTTC
abundance: few; d_gene: -; j_gene: TRBJ2-5; v_gene: TRBV13; CDR3aa: CASSLGFGVDQETQYF; CDR3nt: TGTGCCAGCAGCTTAGGGTTTGGGGTAGACCAAGAGACCCAGTACTTC
abundance: -; d_gene: TRBD1; j_gene: TRBJ2-7; v_gene: TRBV2; CDR3aa: CASSSQGTNYEQYF; CDR3nt: TGTGCCAGCAGCTCACAGGGGACGAACTACGAGCAGTACTTC
abundance: many; d_gene: TRBD2; j_gene: TRBJ2-2; v_gene: TRBV28; CDR3aa: CASSLGVAGVLNTGELFF; CDR3nt: TGTGCCAGCAGTTTAGGGGTAGCGGGAGTCCTGAACACCGGGGAGCTGTTTTTT
abundance: few; d_gene: -; j_gene: TRBJ1-5; v_gene: TRBV7-3; CDR3aa: CASSLTHYRDTEVIHNQPQHF; CDR3nt: TGTGCCAGCAGCTTAACACATTACCGGGACACCGAAGTCATTCACAATCAGCCCCAGCATTTT
abundance: few; d_gene: TRBD2; j_gene: TRBJ2-5; v_gene: TRBV20-1; CDR3aa: CSARDGGLAGLRQETQYF; CDR3nt: TGCAGTGCTAGAGATGGCGGACTAGCGGGACTACGTCAAGAGACCCAGTACTTC
abundance: few; d_gene: -; j_gene: TRBJ2-4; v_gene: TRBV7-8; CDR3aa: CASSSPGGSKNIQYF; CDR3nt: TGTGCCAGCAGCTCCCCTGGGGGGAGCAAAAACATTCAGTACTTC
abundance: many; d_gene: -; j_gene: TRBJ2-7; v_gene: TRBV11-2; CDR3aa: CASSFGGKLYEQYF; CDR3nt: TGTGCCAGCAGCTTTGGAGGGAAATTATACGAGCAGTACTTC
abundance: -; d_gene: TRBD1; j_gene: TRBJ2-5; v_gene: TRBV7-3; CDR3aa: CASSMLPGQDRTGETQYF; CDR3nt: TGTGCCAGCAGCATGCTTCCGGGACAGGATCGGACGGGAGAGACCCAGTACTTC
abundance: -; d_gene: -; j_gene: TRBJ2-1; v_gene: TRBV7-8; CDR3aa: CASSLDETVQYNETFF; CDR3nt: TGTGCAAGCAGCTTAGACGAGACAGTTCAATACAATGAGACGTTCTTC
abundance: -; d_gene: TRBD1; j_gene: TRBJ1-3; v_gene: TRBV29-1; CDR3aa: CSVVGTASSGNSICF; CDR3nt: TGCAGCGTTGTAGGGACAGCGAGCTCTGGAAACTCCATATGTTTT
abundance: few; d_gene: -; j_gene: TRBJ1-5; v_gene: TRBV5-6; CDR3aa: CASSLAGSHQPQHF; CDR3nt: TGTGCCAGCAGCTTGGCAGGTTCCCATCAGCCCCAGCATTTT